These T cell receptor beta chains were read from a single sample in a study of metastatic and nonmetastatic thyroid tumors. TCRdb re-analyzed the PCR reads using MiXCR. This repertoire shows approximately 86,000 clones, approximately 12% found once; its top ten account for 8.5% to 10%. The sequenced sample was tumor tissue. The receptors shown here come from a female donor with papillary thyroid cancer or a benign thyroid nodule (not recorded which). Some clones in this sample may be carry-over from other donors' samples. CDR3s include the opening cysteine and the closing phenylalanine or tryptophan. D genes are given only for firm matches.

>TRBV6-1|.
CASSAPVRVGLDTIYF
>TRBV19|.
CASSTRGNHGYGYTF
>TRBV11-3|.
CASSPGDEAFF
>TRBV20-1|TRBD2
CSADSGSTPTDTQYF
>TRBV6-1|TRBD2
CASRVAGGPGEQYF
>TRBV18|.
CASSPLGNEQYF
>TRBV6-1|.
CASSPYIQGSGNTIYF
>TRBV30|.
CAWGATQETQYF
>TRBV4-2|.
CASSQATQLAKNIQYF
>TRBV11-3|.
CASSSLTADSTREQFF
>TRBV27|TRBD1
CASSLPTGGSGHNEQFF
>TRBV6-5|.
CASSYSGVDRNTEAFF
>TRBV6-1|TRBD2
CASSSGGRSMTQYF
>TRBV27|TRBD1
CASSPQGQGNGYTF
>TRBV18|TRBD1
CASSPLSTQGPNTEAFF
>TRBV19|.
CAWSVVGGNSPLHF
>TRBV6-2/TRBV6-3|TRBD2
CASSPFGGSRSEQYF
>TRBV30|.
CAWRLGPYEQYF
>TRBV18|.
CASSLQELGQPQHF
>TRBV20-1|TRBD1
CSARAWTGWGRKAYNEQFF
>TRBV7-2|.
CASSSLPGIHEQYF
>TRBV20-1|TRBD1
CSARVLITGGTGYTF
>TRBV7-2|.
CASSLASLPTSYEQYF
>TRBV13|.
CASSLGPASYEQYF
>TRBV12-5|.
CASGNSGAEDPDTQYF